This paragraph reports one T cell receptor beta chain. Germline CDR1 SEHNR, CDR2 FQNEAQ (reference sequence). Trimming left V 5 bases short and J 3 bases short, with 11 bases between. The length of the CDR3 is 14 residues. Documented treatment: oral pan-JAK inhibitor, 5-10 mg twice daily. This record comes from a study of CD8+ T cells in alopecia areata. Overall study context: The study gave treated patients oral tofacitinib at 5 to 10 mg twice daily.

cDNA prepared by RNA extraction and subsequent reverse transcription served as the template for sequencing. Assay used: immunoSEQ multiplex PCR; TCRdb lists only in-frame clones, some missing. The sample has more than 90,000 clones, approximately 63% seen once; the top ten hold around 17%. The clonotype originates from a human donor with alopecia areata. V and J are TRBV7-9 and TRBJ1-5; weak D call: TRBD1 (5 bases). This specimen was CD8+ T cells sorted from blood, taken between weeks 55 and 65, from a patient treated with tofacitinib. The CDR3, as DNA: TGTGCCAGCAGCCACGGGGGAAACAATCAGCCCCAGCATTTT. Protein: CASSHGGNNQPQHF.